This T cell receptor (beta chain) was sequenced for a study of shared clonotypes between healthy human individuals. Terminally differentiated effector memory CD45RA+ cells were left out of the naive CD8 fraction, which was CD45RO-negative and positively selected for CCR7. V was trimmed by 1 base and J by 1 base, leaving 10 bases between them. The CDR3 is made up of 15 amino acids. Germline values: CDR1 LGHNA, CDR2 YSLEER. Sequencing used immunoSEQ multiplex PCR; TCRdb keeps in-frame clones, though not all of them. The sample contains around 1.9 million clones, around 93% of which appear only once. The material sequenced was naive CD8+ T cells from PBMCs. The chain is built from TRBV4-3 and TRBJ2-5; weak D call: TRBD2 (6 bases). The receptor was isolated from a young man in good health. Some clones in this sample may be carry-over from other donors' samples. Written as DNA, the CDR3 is TGCGCCAGCAGCCAAGGCCTAGCGCGCCAAGAGACCCAGTACTTC. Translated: CASSQGLARQETQYF.